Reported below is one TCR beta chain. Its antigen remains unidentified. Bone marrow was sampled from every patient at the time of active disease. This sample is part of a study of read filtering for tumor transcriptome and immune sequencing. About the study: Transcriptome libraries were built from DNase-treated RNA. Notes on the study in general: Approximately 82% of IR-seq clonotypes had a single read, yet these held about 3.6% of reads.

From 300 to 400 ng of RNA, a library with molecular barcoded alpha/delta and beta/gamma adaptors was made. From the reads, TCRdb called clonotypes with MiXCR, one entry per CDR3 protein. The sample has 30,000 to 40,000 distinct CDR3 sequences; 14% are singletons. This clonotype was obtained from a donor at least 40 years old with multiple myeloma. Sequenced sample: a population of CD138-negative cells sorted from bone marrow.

CDR3 residues: CASSYYGRGRYEQYF. The DNA for the CDR3 is TGTGCCAGCAGTTACTACGGCAGGGGAAGATACGAGCAGTACTTC. V usage is TRBV6-5 and J usage is TRBJ2-7; D is perhaps TRBD1 (6 bases). The V gene's germline CDR1 is MNHEY and CDR2 SVGAGI. The CDR3 extends over 15 amino acids. Trimming shortened V by 1 base and J by 4 bases, and 14 bases separated the two germline ends.